The present T cell receptor (beta chain) was sequenced within a study of lymphopenia after photon versus proton radiotherapy. Repertoires were generated with immunoSEQ multiplex PCR, while TCRdb's copy carries only in-frame clones and drops some. The repertoire consists of more than 25,000 clones, with roughly 87% occurring once and the leading ten covering 50%. The origin of this receptor is a woman aged 55-69 years with cholangiocarcinoma. Some clones in this sample may be carry-over from other donors' samples. Sequenced here: peripheral blood, sampled from a patient treated with proton-based radiotherapy.

Here the CDR3 reads CASSYWGNSYEQYF. CDR3 DNA sequence: TGTGCCAGCAGTTACTGGGGTAACTCCTACGAGCAGTACTTC. The rearrangement links TRBV6-5 to TRBJ2-7; no reliable D call. V was shortened by 1 base and J by 0 bases, with 7 bases between the two germline ends. The CDR3 is 14 residues long. CDR1 and CDR2 from the germline V gene are MNHEY and SVGAGI.